The present entry profiles one TCR beta chain with its context. Its antigen is not identified. The source of the sample is a study of cytomegalovirus exposure and HLA in healthy donors. It was with 60 Vbeta and 13 Jbeta primers that the PCR ran. Generated by immunoSEQ multiplex PCR, the TCRdb table keeps only in-frame clones and is missing some. Seen here are roughly 130,000 clones, about 74% observed once, and the top ten hold 5.8%. Study-level points and caveats: Several of the most significant clusters appeared linked to common viral pathogens, based on a later analysis. Later work associated more than 15,000 TCR beta sequences with HLA alleles at 0.05 false discovery rate. A later analysis reportedly found fewer N-insertions in an Asian-associated ancestry cluster than the roughly 730-donor mean.

This clonotype was obtained from a woman between 45 and 60 years old in good health and CMV-seropositive. Sequenced sample: PBMCs.

The CDR3 DNA is TGTGCCAGCAGCTTTATGGTCGGGGAGGTCTACGAGCAGTACTTC. Translated: CASSFMVGEVYEQYF. The chain is built from TRBV11-3 and TRBJ2-7; D might be TRBD2 (6 bases). Deletions cut 3 bases from V and 3 bases from J, with 15 bases between. The V gene's germline CDR1 is SGHNT and CDR2 YENEEA. The CDR3 has 15 residues.